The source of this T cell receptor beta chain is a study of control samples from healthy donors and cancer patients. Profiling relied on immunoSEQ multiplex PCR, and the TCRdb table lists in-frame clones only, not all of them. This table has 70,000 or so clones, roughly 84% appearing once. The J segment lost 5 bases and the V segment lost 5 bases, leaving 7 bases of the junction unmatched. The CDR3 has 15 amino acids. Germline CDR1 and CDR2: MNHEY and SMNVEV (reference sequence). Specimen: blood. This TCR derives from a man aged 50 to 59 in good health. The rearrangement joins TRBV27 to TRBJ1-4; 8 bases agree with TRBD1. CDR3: CASSLRTGRNEKLFF. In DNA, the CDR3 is TGTGCCAGCAGTCTCAGGACAGGGAGGAATGAAAAACTGTTTTTT.